These T cell receptor beta chains were read from a single sample in a study of response to subunit inactivated influenza vaccine. TCRdb reprocessed the RT-PCR reads with MiXCR, giving one entry per CDR3 protein. The data contain roughly 710,000 distinct CDR3 sequences, about 15% of them singletons. This specimen consisted of PBMCs from blood, obtained approximately 15 days before vaccination. Receptors originate from a man aged 50 to 59 who received an inactivated influenza vaccine. CDR3s include the opening cysteine and the closing phenylalanine or tryptophan. A D gene is named only where the DNA matches it firmly. Size values are once, few and many counts, or a class for expanded clones, and some rows have none.

clone size | J gene | V gene | D gene | CDR3 protein | CDR3 DNA
- | TRBJ2-1 | TRBV4-3 | TRBD2 | CASSQGWGLAGGEQFF | TGCGCCAGCAGCCAAGGGTGGGGACTAGCCGGCGGTGAGCAGTTCTTC
- | TRBJ1-2 | TRBV7-2 | TRBD1 | CASSLSGGVRDNYGYTF | TGTGCCAGCAGCTTATCAGGGGGCGTTCGTGATAACTATGGCTACACCTTC
few | TRBJ2-1 | TRBV5-6 | - | CASKEGGRPSYNEQFF | TGTGCCAGCAAGGAGGGGGGGCGCCCCTCCTACAATGAGCAGTTCTTC
- | TRBJ2-2 | TRBV3-1 | TRBD1 | CASSPQKFGTGGTGELFF | TGTGCCAGCAGCCCACAAAAATTCGGGACAGGGGGCACCGGGGAGCTGTTTTTT
- | TRBJ2-1 | TRBV3-1 | - | CAFSPEWSRGAGKIEQFF | TGTGCCTTCAGCCCTGAGTGGAGTAGAGGGGCAGGTAAGATTGAGCAGTTCTTC
- | TRBJ2-7 | TRBV10-3 | TRBD2 | CAISEPTSGTLSYEQYF | TGTGCCATCAGTGAGCCCACTAGCGGGACACTTTCCTACGAGCAGTACTTC
- | TRBJ2-2 | TRBV5-1 | - | CASSLTRVTGELFF | TGCGCCAGCAGCTTGACTAGGGTAACCGGGGAGCTGTTTTTT
few | TRBJ2-1 | TRBV7-2 | - | CASSYARANEQFF | TGTGCCAGCAGCTACGCTAGAGCCAATGAGCAGTTCTTC
- | TRBJ2-7 | TRBV12-3/TRBV12-4 | TRBD2 | CASRLAGGTHEQYF | TGTGCCAGCAGACTAGCGGGAGGGACCCACGAGCAGTACTTC
- | TRBJ2-7 | TRBV10-3 | TRBD2 | CAISAGTSGKGEQYF | TGTGCCATCAGTGCTGGGACTAGCGGGAAGGGCGAGCAGTACTTC
few | TRBJ2-5 | TRBV27 | - | CASSLFARSETQYF | TGTGCCAGCAGTTTATTCGCACGGTCGGAGACCCAGTACTTC
few | TRBJ2-7 | TRBV7-2 | TRBD2 | CASSFLAGAPAYEQYF | TGTGCCAGCAGCTTCCTAGCGGGGGCCCCTGCCTACGAGCAGTACTTC
- | TRBJ2-6 | TRBV21-1 | - | CASSKALAGANVLTF | TGTGCCAGCAGCAAAGCCCTAGCCGGGGCCAACGTCCTGACTTTC
- | TRBJ2-7 | TRBV29-1 | TRBD2 | CSGRTSGSTEQYF | TGCAGCGGGAGGACTAGCGGGAGTACCGAGCAGTACTTC
- | TRBJ2-5 | TRBV5-1 | - | CASSLGAGTTETQYF | TGCGCCAGCAGCTTGGGGGCAGGGACCACGGAGACCCAGTACTTC
- | TRBJ2-3 | TRBV20-1 | TRBD2 | CSARVTSGGKYF | TGCAGTGCTAGAGTCACTAGCGGGGGGAAGTATTTT
- | TRBJ2-2 | TRBV10-3 | - | CAISGDIGELFF | TGTGCCATCAGTGGAGATATCGGGGAGCTGTTTTTT
many | TRBJ1-4 | TRBV6-1 | TRBD1 | CASSRDRGSGREKLFF | TGTGCCAGCAGCCGGGACAGGGGGTCTGGTAGGGAAAAACTGTTTTTT
- | TRBJ1-6 | TRBV9 | - | CASSVDGQPNSPLHF | TGTGCCAGCAGCGTAGATGGTCAGCCAAATTCACCCCTCCACTTT
many | TRBJ2-3 | TRBV5-1 | TRBD2 | CASSMGLNPDTQYF | TGCGCCAGCAGCATGGGACTAAATCCCGATACGCAGTATTTT
- | TRBJ1-6 | TRBV4-2 | - | CASSPEWGGDSPLHF | TGTGCCAGCAGCCCCGAATGGGGAGGCGATTCACCCCTCCACTTT
- | TRBJ2-3 | TRBV4-3 | TRBD2 | CASSQDRWLADTDTQYF | TGCGCCAGCAGCCAAGATAGGTGGCTAGCGGATACAGATACGCAGTATTTT
many | TRBJ2-3 | TRBV5-1 | - | CASSLGQYPDTQYF | TGCGCCAGCAGCTTGGGACAGTATCCAGATACGCAGTATTTT
few | TRBJ2-5 | TRBV5-8 | - | CASSLGVHQETQYF | TGTGCCAGCAGCTTGGGAGTGCACCAAGAGACCCAGTACTTC
few | TRBJ2-1 | TRBV11-2 | - | CASSLKGNGEQFF | TGTGCCAGCAGCTTAAAGGGTAATGGTGAGCAGTTCTTC
few | TRBJ2-1 | TRBV7-8 | - | CASSLEARFSEQFF | TGTGCCAGCAGCTTAGAGGCTAGGTTCAGTGAGCAGTTCTTC
few | TRBJ2-1 | TRBV4-3 | - | CASSPSRQPYNEQFF | TGCGCCAGCAGCCCATCGAGACAGCCTTACAATGAGCAGTTCTTC
- | TRBJ2-5 | TRBV19 | - | CASSKGTGRGTQYF | TGTGCCAGTAGTAAAGGGACGGGACGCGGGACCCAGTACTTC
- | TRBJ2-7 | TRBV29-1 | TRBD2 | CSVGDYREQYF | TGCAGCGTTGGGGACTATCGGGAGCAGTACTTC
- | TRBJ2-2 | TRBV7-2 | TRBD1 | CASSSFQGVRTGELFF | TGTGCCAGCAGTTCTTTTCAGGGGGTACGCACCGGGGAGCTGTTTTTT
few | TRBJ2-3 | TRBV10-3 | TRBD1 | CAISRQGDTDTQYF | TGTGCCATCAGTCGACAGGGTGACACAGATACGCAGTATTTT
- | TRBJ2-2 | TRBV27 | TRBD2 | CASSLPGTSGGIGELFF | TGTGCCAGCAGTTTACCAGGGACTAGCGGGGGAATCGGGGAGCTGTTTTTT
- | TRBJ2-1 | TRBV6-5 | - | CASRDSSPYNEQFF | TGTGCCAGCAGGGATTCGAGCCCCTACAATGAGCAGTTCTTC
- | TRBJ2-1 | TRBV4-2 | TRBD2 | CASSPLPPGLAGGPRSYNEQFF | TGTGCCAGCAGCCCCCTTCCCCCGGGACTAGCGGGGGGGCCTAGATCCTACAATGAGCAGTTCTTC
- | TRBJ2-7 | TRBV11-1 | TRBD2 | CASSLALAGGPGTPYEQYF | TGTGCCAGCAGCTTAGCTCTAGCGGGAGGGCCAGGGACGCCCTACGAGCAGTACTTC
few | TRBJ1-1 | TRBV29-1 | - | CSGRSAEAFF | TGCAGCGGCCGGAGCGCAGAAGCTTTCTTT
- | TRBJ2-4 | TRBV5-1 | TRBD2 | CASSPGGSGRAKNIQYF | TGCGCCAGCAGCCCGGGGGGTAGCGGACGAGCCAAAAACATTCAGTACTTC
- | TRBJ1-1 | TRBV25-1 | - | CASNFGVNTEAFF | TGTGCCAGCAATTTCGGAGTGAACACTGAAGCTTTCTTT
- | TRBJ2-3 | TRBV27 | - | CASSFVGGRGTDTQYF | TGTGCCAGCAGTTTTGTTGGGGGGAGGGGGACAGATACGCAGTATTTT
few | TRBJ2-5 | TRBV5-1 | TRBD1 | CASSVDRGETQYF | TGCGCCAGCAGCGTGGACAGGGGAGAGACCCAGTACTTC
- | TRBJ2-1 | TRBV5-1 | TRBD2 | CASSASGRFGDEQFF | TGCGCCAGCTCGGCTAGCGGGAGATTCGGCGATGAGCAGTTCTTC
few | TRBJ1-3 | TRBV15 | - | CATSRVGSSGNTIYF | TGTGCCACCAGCAGAGTAGGGAGCTCTGGAAACACCATATATTTT
few | TRBJ1-5 | TRBV4-2 | - | CASSQAGSGSNQPQHF | TGTGCCAGCAGCCAAGCGGGGTCCGGTAGCAATCAGCCCCAGCATTTT
few | TRBJ2-1 | TRBV6-2/TRBV6-3 | TRBD2 | CASGGRLAGAYNEQFF | TGTGCCAGCGGGGGTCGGTTGGCGGGGGCCTACAATGAGCAGTTCTTC
- | TRBJ2-2 | TRBV6-5 | - | CASSYSGWGAGTGELFF | TGTGCCAGCAGTTACTCGGGGTGGGGGGCCGGCACCGGGGAGCTGTTTTTT
- | TRBJ2-1 | TRBV6-2/TRBV6-3 | - | CASSPVKSSYNEQFF | TGTGCCAGCAGCCCCGTCAAAAGCTCCTACAATGAGCAGTTCTTC
many | TRBJ2-3 | TRBV5-8 | - | CASSFLSQAWGTQYF | TGTGCCAGCAGCTTCTTATCACAGGCCTGGGGCACGCAGTATTTT
many | TRBJ2-3 | TRBV24-1 | - | CATSDLNQKDTQYF | TGTGCCACCAGTGATTTGAACCAGAAAGATACGCAGTATTTT
- | TRBJ1-1 | TRBV15 | - | CATSSSGWGEAFF | TGTGCCACCAGCTCTAGTGGCTGGGGTGAAGCTTTCTTT